The T cell receptor (beta chain) under discussion was sequenced for a study of T cell responses to AZD1222 COVID-19 vaccine. Whole-study findings and limits: Donors were mostly white British, more females; clonal diversity possibly underestimated. There were repertoire samples only from the period after the peak T cell response.

A word on this clone: The antigen is undetermined.

The CDR3 sequence is 13 residues long. V lost 2 bases and J 7 bases, leaving 11 bases between the germline ends. TCRdb's table, derived via immunoSEQ multiplex PCR, lists solely in-frame clones and lacks some. This sample has about 110,000 clones, with more than 65% found just once. This sample comprised peripheral blood, obtained on day 0 of AZD1222 vaccination. This TCR came from an adult in good health. The V and J genes are TRBV12-3 or TRBV12-4 and TRBJ1-2; D not resolved. The CDR3 DNA sequence: TGTGCCAGCAGTTTATTGGGGTTTTTTGGCTACACCTTC. This sequence encodes CASSLLGFFGYTF.